The sequence of this T cell receptor beta chain was determined in a study of somatic mutations in cytotoxic T cells in rheumatoid arthritis. Study observations and caveats: Increasing age coincided with elevated CD8+ clonality among rheumatoid arthritis patients, though not among healthy controls. The study found that the largest CD8+ clone exceeded 20% of CD8+ cells in about an eighth of the 65 patients.

As to this clone: Its target is not known.

TCRdb's table, derived via immunoSEQ multiplex PCR, lists solely in-frame clones and lacks some. The sample consists of 4,500 to 5,500 clones, roughly three quarters of them appearing once. The CDR3 contains 13 residues. Between the trimmed V and J ends, which lost 0 bases and 7 bases, there was a span of 10 bases. Germline V gene sequence: CDR1 SGDLS, CDR2 YYNGEE. The sequenced sample consisted of CD8+ T cells sorted from blood. This chain uses TRBV9 with TRBJ1-1; D not resolved. The TCR sequence derives from a man in his 70s with rheumatoid arthritis. The CDR3 sequence: CASSVVLTSEAFF. CDR3 DNA: TGTGCCAGCAGCGTAGTCCTAACGAGTGAAGCTTTCTTT.